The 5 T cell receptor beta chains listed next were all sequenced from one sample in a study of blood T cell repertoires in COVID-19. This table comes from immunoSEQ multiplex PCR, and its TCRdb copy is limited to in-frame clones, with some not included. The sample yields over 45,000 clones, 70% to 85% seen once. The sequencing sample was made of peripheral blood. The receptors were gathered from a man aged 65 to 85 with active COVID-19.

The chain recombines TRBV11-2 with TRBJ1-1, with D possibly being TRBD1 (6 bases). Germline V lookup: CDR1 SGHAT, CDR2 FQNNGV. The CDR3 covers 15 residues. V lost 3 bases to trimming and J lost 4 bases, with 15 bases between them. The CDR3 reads CASSFSRGQGTEAFF. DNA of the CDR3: TGTGCCAGCAGCTTTAGCAGGGGTCAGGGCACTGAAGCTTTCTTT.

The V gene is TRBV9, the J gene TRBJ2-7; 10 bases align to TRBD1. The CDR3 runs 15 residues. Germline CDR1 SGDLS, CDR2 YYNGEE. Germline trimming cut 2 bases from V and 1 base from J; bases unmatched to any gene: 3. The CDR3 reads CASSVGQGPSYEQYF. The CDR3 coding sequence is TGTGCCAGCAGCGTGGGACAGGGGCCTTCCTACGAGCAGTACTTC.

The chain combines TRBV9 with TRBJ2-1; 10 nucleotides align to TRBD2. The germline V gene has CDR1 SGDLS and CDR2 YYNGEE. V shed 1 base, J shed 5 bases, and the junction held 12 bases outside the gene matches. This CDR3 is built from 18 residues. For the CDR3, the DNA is TGTGCCAGCAGCGTAACAGGCCTAGCGGGGGTGCAAGACAATGAGCAGTTCTTC. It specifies CASSVTGLAGVQDNEQFF.

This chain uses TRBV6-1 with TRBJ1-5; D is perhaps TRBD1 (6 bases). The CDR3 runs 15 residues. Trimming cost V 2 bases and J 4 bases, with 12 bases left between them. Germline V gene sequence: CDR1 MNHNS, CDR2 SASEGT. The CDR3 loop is CASSEFNQGNQPQHF. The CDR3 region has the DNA TGTGCCAGCAGTGAATTCAACCAGGGGAATCAGCCCCAGCATTTT.

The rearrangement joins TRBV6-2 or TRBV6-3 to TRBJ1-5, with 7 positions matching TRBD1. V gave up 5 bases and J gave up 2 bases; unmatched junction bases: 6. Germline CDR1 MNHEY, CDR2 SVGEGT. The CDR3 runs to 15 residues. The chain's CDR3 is CASSTLDRRNQPQHF. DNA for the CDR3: TGTGCCAGCAGTACACTGGACAGGCGCAATCAGCCCCAGCATTTT.